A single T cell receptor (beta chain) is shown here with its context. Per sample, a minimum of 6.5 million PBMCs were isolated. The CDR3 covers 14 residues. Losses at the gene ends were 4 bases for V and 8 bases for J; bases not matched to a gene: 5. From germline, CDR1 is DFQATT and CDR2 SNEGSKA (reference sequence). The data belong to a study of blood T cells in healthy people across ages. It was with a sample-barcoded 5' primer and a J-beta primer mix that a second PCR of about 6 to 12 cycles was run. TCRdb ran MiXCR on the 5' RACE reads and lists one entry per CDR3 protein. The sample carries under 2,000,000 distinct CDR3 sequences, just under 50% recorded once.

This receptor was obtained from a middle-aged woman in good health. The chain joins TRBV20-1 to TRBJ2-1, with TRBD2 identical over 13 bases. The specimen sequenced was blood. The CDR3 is CSAKLAGGLDEQFF. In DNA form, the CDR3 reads TGCAGTGCTAAACTAGCGGGGGGGCTGGATGAGCAGTTCTTC.